The 23 T cell receptor beta chains in this list originate from one sample, sequenced in a study of blood T cell repertoires in COVID-19. Repertoires were generated with immunoSEQ multiplex PCR, while TCRdb's copy carries only in-frame clones and drops some. The data contain 95,000 to 150,000 clones, about nine tenths of them singletons. The sequenced material came from peripheral blood. The receptors derive from a man aged 40-55 years with acute or convalescent COVID-19.

This clone was recorded only once. The J gene is TRBJ1-5, the V gene TRBV6-6; D gene ambiguous. Trimming took 3 bases from V and 2 from J, leaving 5 bases between them. Germline V gene lookup returns CDR1 MNHNY and CDR2 SVGAGI (reference sequence). CDR3 length: 13 residues. The CDR3 region is CASSYQGNQPQHF. In nucleotides, the CDR3 is TGTGCCAGCAGTTATCAGGGCAATCAGCCCCAGCATTTT.

The chain employs TRBV7-2 and TRBJ1-2; D gene uncertain. The CDR3 length is 14 residues. V was shortened by 5 bases and J by 2 bases, with 12 bases between the two germline ends. Looked up from germline, CDR1 is SGHTA and CDR2 is FQGNSA. CDR3 in DNA: TGTGCCAGCAGCACCGCGGCGGGAAACTATGGCTACACCTTC. Translated: CASSTAAGNYGYTF.

The chain joins TRBV12-3 or TRBV12-4 to TRBJ2-3, with D maybe TRBD2 (5 bases). The CDR3 length is 12 residues. V was pared by 2 bases and J by 5 bases, with 5 bases between. CDR3 in amino acids: CASSLREDTQYF. The CDR3 region has the DNA TGTGCCAGCAGTTTACGGGAAGATACGCAGTATTTT.

The chain joins TRBV19 to TRBJ1-6, with 8 bases identical to TRBD1. This CDR3 comprises 15 residues. J was trimmed by 7 bases and V by 5 bases; bases with no gene match: 7. The germline CDR1 and CDR2 sequences are LNHDA and SQIVND (reference sequence). This CDR3 reads CASSGTGTGNSPLHF. The CDR3, as DNA: TGTGCCAGTAGTGGCACCGGGACAGGAAATTCACCCCTCCACTTT.

CDR3 nucleotides: TGCGCCAGCACTGGGTCCCTCTCTGGAAACACCATATATTTT. Translating it yields CASTGSLSGNTIYF. This chain uses TRBV10-2 with TRBJ1-3; D is unclear. This CDR3 comprises 14 residues. Trimming shortened V by 7 bases and J by 0 bases, and 10 bases separated the two germline ends. CDR1 and CDR2 from the germline V gene are WSHSY and SAAADI.

The chain couples TRBV29-1 to TRBJ1-1; 7 nucleotides align to TRBD1. CDR3 length equals 13 residues. The germline V gene encodes CDR1 SQVTM and CDR2 ANQGSEA. Losses at the gene ends were 6 bases for V and 3 bases for J; bases not matched to a gene: 7. CDR3 sequence: CSVARQGYTEAFF. The DNA for the CDR3 is TGCAGCGTCGCTAGACAGGGCTACACTGAAGCTTTCTTT.

The chain employs TRBV19 and TRBJ1-4, with 9 bases identical to TRBD1. Germline V gives CDR1 LNHDA, CDR2 SQIVND (reference sequence). J lost 5 bases, V lost 6 bases, and 7 bases had no gene match. The CDR3 consists of 15 residues. The CDR3 DNA follows: TGTGCCAGTAGCGCCCCCGGGACAGGGAATGAAAAACTGTTTTTT. This translates into CASSAPGTGNEKLFF.

This rearrangement joins TRBV5-6 to TRBJ2-3; the D is unclear. With 0 bases removed from V and 8 bases from J, the gap between germline ends came to 10 bases. The CDR3 totals 13 residues. The V gene's germline CDR1 is SGHDT and CDR2 YYEEEE. CDR3 region: CASSLGGDGTQYF. The CDR3 region has the DNA TGTGCCAGCAGCTTGGGTGGAGACGGTACGCAGTATTTT.

In this sample, this clone turned up a few times. The chain links TRBV19 to TRBJ2-6, with 8 bases matching TRBD1. V was pared by 10 bases and J by 0 bases, with 11 bases of the junction left unmatched. Germline assignment: CDR1 LNHDA and CDR2 SQIVND (reference sequence). The CDR3 loop spans 17 amino acids. CDR3 sequence (DNA): TGTGCCACCACGGACAGGGTCATGGGCTCTGGGGCCAACGTCCTGACTTTC. Translated, it gives CATTDRVMGSGANVLTF.

The chain employs TRBV19 and TRBJ2-1, with 10 bases aligning to TRBD2. The ends lost 3 bases at V and 7 bases at J; junction bases unmatched: 6. This CDR3 has 15 amino acids. Germline V gene lookup returns CDR1 LNHDA and CDR2 SQIVND (reference sequence). The CDR3 here is CASSMGLAGVNEQFF. The CDR3 DNA sequence: TGTGCCAGTAGTATGGGGCTAGCGGGGGTTAATGAGCAGTTCTTC.

The chain employs TRBV30 and TRBJ2-1; D is ambiguous. The CDR3 contains 10 residues. Germline V lookup: CDR1 GTSNPN, CDR2 SVGIG (reference sequence). V shed 5 bases and J shed 10 bases, with 9 bases lying between them. The CDR3 nucleotides read TGTGCCTGGGGCGCCGGGGAGCAGTTCTTC. Protein product: CAWGAGEQFF.

This sequence joins TRBV9 and TRBJ1-5, with 7 bases lining up with TRBD1. The ends lost 3 bases at V and 4 bases at J; junction bases unmatched: 7. Germline assignment: CDR1 SGDLS and CDR2 YYNGEE. The CDR3 is made up of 15 amino acids. The CDR3 reads CASSAGQEPNQPQHF. The CDR3 region has the DNA TGTGCCAGCAGCGCCGGACAGGAACCAAATCAGCCCCAGCATTTT.

V usage is TRBV5-1 and J usage is TRBJ2-3; 11 nucleotides agree with TRBD1. The V gene end was trimmed by 1 base and the J gene end by 6 bases; junction bases not matched to a gene: 10. The CDR3 is made up of 17 amino acids. CDR1 and CDR2 from the germline V gene are SGHRS and YFSETQ. The CDR3 region has the DNA TGCGCCAGCAGCTTGACCACCCCAGGGACAGGGGGGGATACGCAGTATTTT. This translates into CASSLTTPGTGGDTQYF.

With regard to this clone: Sequence at one end of the junction differs from germline and may be a read error. The chain is built from TRBV19 and TRBJ1-4; the D is unclear. Germline V gene lookup returns CDR1 LNHDA and CDR2 SQIVND (reference sequence). The CDR3 is made up of 16 amino acids. This chain's CDR3 is CACSNLGDATNEKLFF. The CDR3 bases are TGTGCCTGTAGCAACCTCGGGGATGCAACTAATGAAAAACTGTTTTTT.

The rearrangement links TRBV11-2 to TRBJ2-5; 8 positions match TRBD2. Losses at the gene ends were 1 base for V and 2 bases for J; bases not matched to a gene: 3. Germline CDR1 reads SGHAT; CDR2 reads FQNNGV. The CDR3 loop spans 15 amino acids. The CDR3 is CASSLAGGPQETQYF. As DNA, the CDR3 is TGTGCCAGCAGCTTAGCGGGAGGGCCACAAGAGACCCAGTACTTC. The full variable domain, completed using reference TRBV11-2 and TRBJ2-5, is EAGVAQSPRYKIIEKRQSVAFWCNPISGHATLYWYQQILGQGPKLLIQFQNNGVVDDSQLPKDRFSAERLKGVDSTLKIQPAKLEDSAVYLCASSLAGGPQETQYFGPGTRLLVL.

The chain recombines TRBV27 with TRBJ2-7; D is ambiguous. CDR3 size: 15 residues. Trimming removed 0 bases at V and 5 bases at J, with 14 bases between. CDR1 and CDR2 (germline): MNHEY, SMNVEV (reference sequence). For the CDR3, the DNA is TGTGCCAGCAGTTTATCGTCCTCCAGTATGAACGAGCAGTACTTC. Residues: CASSLSSSSMNEQYF.

The V and J genes are TRBV5-1 and TRBJ1-2; D remains unclear. Between the trimmed V and J ends, which lost 0 bases and 2 bases, there was a span of 5 bases. CDR1 and CDR2 from the germline V gene are SGHRS and YFSETQ. This CDR3 comprises 13 residues. For the CDR3, the DNA is TGCGCCAGCAGCTTGGAACAGAACTATGGCTACACCTTC. Its protein is CASSLEQNYGYTF.

The gene calls are TRBV30 and TRBJ2-3; 13 nucleotides match TRBD2. The CDR3 contains 16 residues. Germline assignment: CDR1 GTSNPN and CDR2 SVGIG (reference sequence). Trimming at V came to 1 base and at J to 2 bases, leaving 3 bases not matched to a gene. DNA of the CDR3: TGTGCCTGGAGTGAAGGGACTAGCGGGGCCACAGATACGCAGTATTTT. Protein sequence: CAWSEGTSGATDTQYF.

This clone has more than one count but fewer than ten. V usage is TRBV30 and J usage is TRBJ1-6; unclear D gene. The CDR3 is 14 amino acids. Trimming cost V 0 bases and J 8 bases, with 11 bases left between them. Germline lookup yields CDR1 GTSNPN and CDR2 SVGIG (reference sequence). CDR3 sequence: CAWSVSAAYSPLHF. The CDR3 DNA reads TGTGCCTGGAGTGTTAGCGCGGCGTATTCACCCCTCCACTTT.

This chain connects TRBV5-1 to TRBJ2-3; tentative D call: TRBD2 (5 bases). The CDR3 totals 14 residues. Trimming took 1 base from V and 6 from J, leaving 12 bases between them. CDR1 is SGHRS and CDR2 is YFSETQ in the germline V gene. DNA for the CDR3: TGCGCCAGCAGCTTGTGGAGCGGTTCGGATACGCAGTATTTT. This gives the protein CASSLWSGSDTQYF.

The chain links TRBV2 to TRBJ2-2, with D maybe TRBD1 (6 bases). The V gene's germline CDR1 is SNHLY and CDR2 FYNNEI. The CDR3 sequence is 15 residues long. V was pared by 6 bases and J by 2 bases, with 13 bases between. In DNA, the CDR3 is TGTGCCAGCAGAGCCCGGGACACAAACACCGGGGAGCTGTTTTTT. Its protein product is CASRARDTNTGELFF.

The chain is built from TRBV2 and TRBJ1-6; D is possibly TRBD1 (5 bases). The germline V gene encodes CDR1 SNHLY and CDR2 FYNNEI. V was shortened by 0 bases and J by 6 bases, with 12 bases between the two germline ends. The CDR3 loop spans 16 amino acids. CDR3 DNA: TGTGCCAGCAGTGAAGCGCCAGGGCCGTTTAATTCACCCCTCCACTTT. The encoded protein is CASSEAPGPFNSPLHF.

The chain joins TRBV27 to TRBJ2-7; D is uncertain. This CDR3 spans 14 amino acids. V was pared by 2 bases and J by 3 bases, with 11 bases between. Germline assignment: CDR1 MNHEY and CDR2 SMNVEV (reference sequence). The DNA for the CDR3 is TGTGCCAGCAGTTTAATAAGAACTGGCTACGAGCAGTACTTC. Its translation: CASSLIRTGYEQYF.